Shown below are 23 T cell receptor beta chains from a single sample sequenced in a study of blood T cell repertoires in COVID-19. Measured with immunoSEQ multiplex PCR; TCRdb has only the in-frame clones, and not every one. The sample lists 110,000 to 150,000 clones, about four fifths occurring once. Sample: peripheral blood. The origin of the receptors is a man older than 75 with acute or convalescent COVID-19.

This chain connects TRBV28 to TRBJ1-1, with 7 bases that match TRBD1. The CDR3 has 14 amino acids. The V segment lost 6 bases and the J segment 0 bases; nucleotides outside the gene matches: 4. Per the germline V gene, CDR1 is MDHEN and CDR2 is SYDVKM. The CDR3 loop reads CASRTGTVNTEAFF. CDR3 sequence (DNA): TGTGCCAGCAGGACCGGGACAGTGAACACTGAAGCTTTCTTT.

The rearrangement joins TRBV2 to TRBJ1-2; D remains ambiguous. The germline CDR1 and CDR2 sequences are SNHLY and FYNNEI. The V gene lost 4 bases and the J gene lost 2 bases, with 11 bases spanning the gap. This CDR3 is 14 amino acids long. The CDR3, as DNA: TGTGCCAGCAGTGCCACCGGGGTGAACTATGGCTACACCTTC. This encodes CASSATGVNYGYTF.

This clone has just a few counts. V is TRBV19 and J is TRBJ2-7; D unclear. The CDR3 totals 16 residues. Trimming took off 5 bases at V and 10 bases at J, with 27 bases between the two ends. Per germline, CDR1 LNHDA and CDR2 SQIVND (reference sequence). The CDR3 is CASSVDIASPTQHQYF. Here the CDR3 DNA reads TGTGCCAGTAGTGTTGACATCGCTTCACCAACCCAGCATCAGTACTTC.

The J gene is TRBJ1-2, the V gene TRBV28; TRBD1 might be the D (6 bases). The CDR3 is 14 amino acids. Trimming took 6 bases from V and 2 from J, leaving 13 bases between them. Germline V gives CDR1 MDHEN, CDR2 SYDVKM. The CDR3, as DNA: TGTGCCAGCAGACTGCGGACAGCGAACTATGGCTACACCTTC. Amino acids: CASRLRTANYGYTF.

The chain employs TRBV28 and TRBJ2-2; D remains ambiguous. The CDR3 has 15 residues. CDR1 and CDR2 (germline): MDHEN, SYDVKM. V dropped 1 base and J dropped 3 bases, with 9 bases sitting between them. CDR3 protein: CASSLYPAYTGELFF. The CDR3 DNA follows: TGTGCCAGCAGTTTATATCCAGCGTACACCGGGGAGCTGTTTTTT.

The chain uses TRBV7-2 and TRBJ2-7; D perhaps matches TRBD2 (5 bases). V lost 5 bases to trimming and J lost 7 bases, with 15 bases between them. CDR3 length: 13 amino acids. From germline, CDR1 is SGHTA and CDR2 FQGNSA. This CDR3 reads CASSQEEVGEQYF. The CDR3 coding sequence is TGTGCCAGCAGCCAAGAGGAGGTTGGGGAGCAGTACTTC.

This clone appeared once. The chain has TRBV19 and TRBJ1-5, with 8 bases lining up with TRBD1. Germline V CDR1 and CDR2: LNHDA, SQIVND (reference sequence). The CDR3 totals 17 residues. The junction had 10 bases not matched to a gene; V was cut back by 0 bases and J by 6 bases. CDR3 protein: CASSIEGTGRLGQPQHF. The CDR3 DNA reads TGTGCCAGTAGTATAGAGGGGACAGGACGTCTGGGTCAGCCCCAGCATTTT.

The table lists this clone with a few counts. V is TRBV4-2 and J is TRBJ2-2; unclear D gene. The CDR3 extends over 15 amino acids. V was cut by 4 bases and J by 4 bases, with 13 bases left in between. CDR1 and CDR2 from the germline V gene are LGHNA and YNFKEQ. The CDR3 loop reads CASSPSRSRTGELFF. DNA for the CDR3: TGTGCCAGCAGCCCCTCACGGTCTCGCACCGGGGAGCTGTTTTTT.

The rearrangement uses TRBV7-9 and TRBJ1-1, with D perhaps matching TRBD1 (6 bases). Germline V CDR1 and CDR2: SEHNR, FQNEAQ (reference sequence). Trimming took 2 bases from V and 5 from J, leaving 12 bases between them. The CDR3 loop spans 14 amino acids. CDR3 nucleotide sequence: TGTGCCAGCAGCTTATCTGACAGGACGACTGAAGCTTTCTTT. Translation: CASSLSDRTTEAFF.

The chain links TRBV4-2 to TRBJ1-2, with D hard to call. Trimming pared 4 bases from V and 2 bases from J, leaving 23 bases between. The germline gives CDR1 LGHNA, CDR2 YNFKEQ. CDR3 size: 18 residues. The CDR3 region has the DNA TGTGCCAGCAGCCTAGCATCGGCCCGAGCCCTTCCAAACTATGGCTACACCTTC. It translates to CASSLASARALPNYGYTF.

Worth noting for this clone: A read error may produce the germline difference seen at one junction end. This chain connects TRBV19 to TRBJ2-3, with D possibly being TRBD2 (5 bases). Germline assignment: CDR1 LNHDA and CDR2 SQIVND (reference sequence). This CDR3 is built from 13 residues. The CDR3 sequence is CASSPSLTDTQYF. DNA for the CDR3: TGTGCCAGTAGTCCTAGCCTCACAGATACACAGTATTTT.

This chain links TRBV19 with TRBJ1-2; a weak D match, TRBD1 (5 bases). The CDR3 is made up of 13 amino acids. Germline V CDR1 and CDR2: LNHDA, SQIVND (reference sequence). Trimming took 3 bases from V and 8 from J, leaving 13 bases between them. Here the CDR3 DNA reads TGTGCCAGTAGTATGGGGGGATTACGCGGCTACACCTTC. This encodes CASSMGGLRGYTF.

This sequence joins TRBV7-9 and TRBJ1-4; a weak D match, TRBD1 (6 bases). This CDR3 is 15 amino acids long. Trimming left V 5 bases short and J 7 bases short, with 17 bases between. Germline CDR1 SEHNR, CDR2 FQNEAQ (reference sequence). CDR3 sequence: CASSPSQGVGEKLFF. CDR3 sequence (DNA): TGTGCCAGCAGCCCATCACAGGGTGTCGGTGAAAAACTGTTTTTT.

V gene TRBV2 combines with J gene TRBJ1-5; possible D gene TRBD1, 6 bases. The CDR3 is made up of 17 amino acids. The V and J ends lost 7 bases and 0 bases respectively, with 19 bases between them. CDR1 and CDR2 from the germline V gene are SNHLY and FYNNEI. CDR3 amino acids: CASTLALGGFSNQPQHF. CDR3 nucleotides: TGTGCCAGCACCCTCGCTTTAGGGGGTTTTAGCAATCAGCCCCAGCATTTT.

V gene TRBV20-1 combines with J gene TRBJ2-1; no clear D gene. This CDR3 has 11 residues. Germline CDR1 reads DFQATT; CDR2 reads SNEGSKA (reference sequence). Trimming left V 0 bases short and J 9 bases short, with 6 bases between. This CDR3 reads CSARDQFEQFF. CDR3 nucleotide sequence: TGCAGTGCTAGAGATCAGTTTGAGCAGTTCTTC.

The chain links TRBV30 to TRBJ2-2; weak D call: TRBD1 (6 bases). V lost 3 bases and J 0 bases, leaving 14 bases between the germline ends. CDR1 and CDR2 (germline): GTSNPN, SVGIG (reference sequence). CDR3 length: 16 amino acids. CDR3 DNA sequence: TGTGCCTGGAGAGTCAGGGGATTGCCGAACACCGGGGAGCTGTTTTTT. It is translated as CAWRVRGLPNTGELFF. The variable domain in full, completed from reference TRBV30 and TRBJ2-2, reads SQTIHQWPATLVQPVGSPLSLECTVEGTSNPNLYWYRQAAGRGLQLLFYSVGIGQISSEVPQNLSASRPQDRQFILSSKKLLLSDSGFYLCAWRVRGLPNTGELFFGEGSRLTVL.

The chain couples TRBV28 to TRBJ2-7; 9 bases align to TRBD1. In germline, CDR1 is MDHEN, CDR2 SYDVKM. Trimming at V came to 6 bases and at J to 4 bases, leaving 10 bases not matched to a gene. The CDR3 extends over 15 amino acids. DNA for the CDR3: TGTGCCAGCAGCGTCATCCCACAGGGGGCGTACGAGCAGTACTTC. Its translation: CASSVIPQGAYEQYF.

J is TRBJ2-7 and V is TRBV6-1; 7 bases agree with TRBD1. Trimming cost V 0 bases and J 2 bases; bases outside gene matches: 13. Germline V gene sequence: CDR1 MNHNS, CDR2 SASEGT. This CDR3 is 18 amino acids long. The CDR3 nucleotides read TGTGCCAGCAGTGAAGCTGGGTATGAGACAGGGTGGCCCTACGAGCAGTACTTC. Its protein is CASSEAGYETGWPYEQYF.

The chain combines TRBV28 with TRBJ1-1; TRBD1 might be the D (6 bases). CDR1 MDHEN and CDR2 SYDVKM come from the germline V gene. V was pared by 2 bases and J by 6 bases, with 13 bases between. The CDR3 is 14 amino acids. The DNA for the CDR3 is TGTGCCAGCAGTTTAATAACGGGGGGCTCTGAAGCTTTCTTT. It encodes CASSLITGGSEAFF.

V gene TRBV19 combines with J gene TRBJ1-4; perhaps TRBD1 as D (6 bases). Trimming took off 3 bases at V and 10 bases at J, with 18 bases between the two ends. The CDR3 has 15 amino acids. CDR1 and CDR2 (germline): LNHDA, SQIVND (reference sequence). CDR3 sequence: CASSITGSGGGKLFF. In nucleotides, the CDR3 is TGTGCCAGTAGTATTACAGGGAGCGGGGGTGGAAAACTGTTTTTT.

This clone showed up just once. V usage is TRBV12-3 or TRBV12-4 and J usage is TRBJ2-4, with unresolved D. CDR3 size: 13 residues. Deletions cut 5 bases from V and 8 bases from J, with 13 bases between. The CDR3, as DNA: TGTGCCAGCAGTCTTACTGGAGCTGACATTCAGTACTTC. It encodes CASSLTGADIQYF.

This clone appeared a few times. This chain links TRBV28 with TRBJ1-6; the D gene is possibly TRBD1 (6 bases). CDR3 length equals 14 residues. Deletions cut 6 bases from V and 8 bases from J, with 14 bases between. Germline CDR1 reads MDHEN; CDR2 reads SYDVKM. The CDR3, as DNA: TGTGCCAGCAGGTTGACAGGATTGTATTCACCCCTCCACTTT. Translating gives CASRLTGLYSPLHF. Full variable domain (remainder filled in from reference TRBV28 and TRBJ1-6): DVKVTQSSRYLVKRTGEKVFLECVQDMDHENMFWYRQDPGLGLRLIYFSYDVKMKEKGDIPEGYSVSREKKERFSLILESASTNQTSMYLCASRLTGLYSPLHFGNGTRLTVT.

The chain recombines TRBV30 with TRBJ1-5, with D unresolved. Deletions cut 2 bases from V and 0 bases from J, with 8 bases between. Germline V gene data show CDR1 as GTSNPN and CDR2 as SVGIG (reference sequence). The CDR3 consists of 14 residues. CDR3 DNA sequence: TGTGCCTGGAGTCTGGGAGGTAGCAATCAGCCCCAGCATTTT. Its translation: CAWSLGGSNQPQHF.